One sample yielded the 14 T cell receptor beta chains listed below, sequenced in a study of cytomegalovirus exposure and HLA in healthy donors. PCR employed 60 Vbeta and 13 Jbeta primers. The assay was immunoSEQ multiplex PCR, and TCRdb's table has in-frame clones only and misses some. This table holds some 200,000 clones, over 65% found once. The source material was PBMCs. The source is a man between 18 and 35 years old in good health and CMV-seronegative.

This chain uses TRBV5-1 with TRBJ2-3, with 7 bases identical to TRBD1. Germline values: CDR1 SGHRS, CDR2 YFSETQ. The CDR3 is 15 residues long. V lost 4 bases to trimming and J lost 6 bases; unmatched junction nucleotides: 11. The CDR3 coding sequence is TGCGCCAGCAGCGCTGACAGGGCCTCAATGGATACGCAGTATTTT. Translation: CASSADRASMDTQYF.

The V call is TRBV4-2, the J call TRBJ2-7, with 9 positions matching TRBD2. The ends lost 2 bases at V and 3 bases at J; junction bases unmatched: 5. Germline CDR1 reads LGHNA; CDR2 reads YNFKEQ. CDR3 length: 15 residues. The CDR3, as DNA: TGTGCCAGCAGCCAACCAGCGGGGGGTCTCTACGAGCAGTACTTC. Protein product: CASSQPAGGLYEQYF.

The chain joins TRBV5-5 to TRBJ2-7, with D perhaps TRBD1 (5 bases). Deletions cut 2 bases from V and 4 bases from J, with 10 bases between. There are 13 residues in the CDR3. Germline CDR1 SGHKS, CDR2 YYEKEE (reference sequence). CDR3 sequence (DNA): TGTGCCAGCAGCTTTCGACAGAATTACGAGCAGTACTTC. This sequence encodes CASSFRQNYEQYF.

The J gene is TRBJ2-1, the V gene TRBV7-9; D may be TRBD1 (7 bases). The CDR3 has 15 amino acids. CDR1 and CDR2 (germline): SEHNR, FQNEAQ (reference sequence). V was pared by 5 bases and J by 2 bases, with 13 bases between. In DNA, the CDR3 is TGTGCCAGCAGCCCGCGGGACAGCCCCTACAATGAGCAGTTCTTC. The encoded protein is CASSPRDSPYNEQFF.

The genes are TRBV2 and TRBJ2-4; TRBD2 agrees at 13 bases. V lost 5 bases to trimming and J lost 0 bases; unmatched junction nucleotides: 7. Germline CDR1 and CDR2: SNHLY and FYNNEI. The CDR3 consists of 18 residues. CDR3 bases: TGTGCCAGCAGTCATGGACTAGCGGGGGTTCTAGCCAAAAACATTCAGTACTTC. Translation gives CASSHGLAGVLAKNIQYF.

The V call is TRBV27, the J call TRBJ2-7; 7 bases map to TRBD1. V trimming: 0 bases; J trimming: 2 bases; junction bases outside the gene matches: 4. The CDR3 sequence is 15 residues long. Looked up from germline, CDR1 is MNHEY and CDR2 is SMNVEV (reference sequence). Here the CDR3 reads CASSLSQGYPYEQYF. The CDR3 nucleotides are TGTGCCAGCAGTTTATCACAGGGGTATCCCTACGAGCAGTACTTC.

The chain links TRBV9 to TRBJ2-7; possible D gene TRBD2, 6 bases. The CDR3 is 16 amino acids. V was cut by 3 bases and J by 3 bases, with 19 bases left in between. The germline CDR1 and CDR2 sequences are SGDLS and YYNGEE. In DNA form, the CDR3 reads TGTGCCAGCAGCGCCCGTCCTGGGGGAGGCCACTACGAGCAGTACTTC. This codes for CASSARPGGGHYEQYF.

The table lists this clone with a count of one. The V and J genes are TRBV13 and TRBJ2-1; 14 bases agree with TRBD2. V was clipped by 5 bases and J by 0 bases; unmatched bases: 6. The CDR3 is 18 residues long. CDR1 and CDR2 (germline): PRHDT, FYEKMQ (reference sequence). CDR3 sequence reads: CASSPGTSGSGSYNEQFF. CDR3 nucleotide sequence: TGTGCCAGCAGCCCTGGGACTAGCGGGAGTGGCTCCTACAATGAGCAGTTCTTC.

This chain uses TRBV2 with TRBJ2-7; 9 nucleotides align to TRBD2. This CDR3 comprises 14 residues. With V trimmed by 8 bases and J by 4 bases, 9 bases remained unmatched. Per germline, CDR1 SNHLY and CDR2 FYNNEI. This CDR3 reads CASRGRAVPYEQYF. The CDR3 DNA is TGTGCCAGCCGCGGGAGGGCGGTACCTTACGAGCAGTACTTC.

This clone was counted between two and nine times. The chain joins TRBV2 to TRBJ1-5, with a weak D call TRBD1 (5 bases). Trimming left V 1 base short and J 5 bases short, with 9 bases between. CDR1 is SNHLY, CDR2 FYNNEI, per germline. This CDR3 has 14 amino acids. The CDR3 DNA reads TGTGCCAGCAGTGAAGTAACGGGGGATCAGCCCCAGCATTTT. It encodes CASSEVTGDQPQHF.

The chain uses TRBV18 and TRBJ2-6; 9 positions agree with TRBD1. This CDR3 contains 16 residues. Germline-derived CDR1 and CDR2 are KGHSH and LQKENI. V dropped 6 bases and J dropped 1; count of bases not matched to a gene: 4. CDR3 in amino acids: CASSRDRDSGANVLTF. The CDR3 DNA follows: TGTGCCAGCTCGCGGGACAGGGATTCTGGGGCCAACGTCCTGACTTTC.

The chain recombines TRBV5-1 with TRBJ1-1; D call uncertain. The germline V and J ends were trimmed by 4 bases and 1 base, with 14 bases remaining between them. CDR3 length: 15 amino acids. CDR1 and CDR2 from the germline V gene are SGHRS and YFSETQ. The CDR3 region is CASSPRPPGNTEAFF. CDR3 coding DNA: TGCGCCAGCAGCCCAAGACCCCCGGGGAACACTGAAGCTTTCTTT.

J is TRBJ2-3 and V is TRBV9; 10 nucleotides align to TRBD1. The germline CDR1 and CDR2 sequences are SGDLS and YYNGEE. The CDR3 extends over 15 amino acids. V shed 3 bases and J 6 bases; nucleotides not matched to a gene: 7. The DNA for the CDR3 is TGTGCCAGCAGCGGACAGGGGGCTGGCCCGGATACGCAGTATTTT. It is translated as CASSGQGAGPDTQYF. The full variable domain, completed using reference TRBV9 and TRBJ2-3, is DSGVTQTPKHLITATGQRVTLRCSPRSGDLSVYWYQQSLDQGLQFLIQYYNGEERAKGNILERFSAQQFPDLHSELNLSSLELGDSALYFCASSGQGAGPDTQYFGPGTRLTVL.

The chain couples TRBV28 to TRBJ1-1; 8 nucleotides align to TRBD1. The V gene end was trimmed by 4 bases and the J gene end by 2 bases; junction bases not matched to a gene: 3. Germline V gives CDR1 MDHEN, CDR2 SYDVKM. The length of the CDR3 is 14 residues. The CDR3 bases are TGTGCCAGCAGTTCCGGACAGGGAAACACTGAAGCTTTCTTT. Amino acids: CASSSGQGNTEAFF.